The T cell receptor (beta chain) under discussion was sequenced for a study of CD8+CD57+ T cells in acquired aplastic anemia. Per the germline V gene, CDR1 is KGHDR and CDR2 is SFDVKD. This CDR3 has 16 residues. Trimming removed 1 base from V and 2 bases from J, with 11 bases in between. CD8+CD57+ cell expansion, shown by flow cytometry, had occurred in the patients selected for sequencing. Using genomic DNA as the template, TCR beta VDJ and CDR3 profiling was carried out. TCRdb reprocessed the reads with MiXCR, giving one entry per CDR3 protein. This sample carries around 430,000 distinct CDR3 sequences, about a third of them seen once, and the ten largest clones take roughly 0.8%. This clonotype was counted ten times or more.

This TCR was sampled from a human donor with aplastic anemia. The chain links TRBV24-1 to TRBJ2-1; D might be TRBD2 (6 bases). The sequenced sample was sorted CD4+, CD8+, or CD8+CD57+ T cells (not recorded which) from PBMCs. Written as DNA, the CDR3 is TGTGCCACCAGTGATTTCAGCGCGGGAACCTACAATGAGCAGTTCTTC. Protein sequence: CATSDFSAGTYNEQFF.